The 20 T cell receptor beta chains in this list originate from one sample, sequenced in a study of cytomegalovirus exposure and HLA in healthy donors. Use of 60 Vbeta and 13 Jbeta primers characterized the PCR. Here immunoSEQ multiplex PCR was the method, and the copy in TCRdb shows in-frame clones only, minus some. The sample contains some 110,000 clones, 60% to 80% of which appear only once. What was sequenced was PBMCs. Receptor source: a man between 50 and 59 years old in good health and CMV-seropositive.

This clone has just one count. The DNA for the CDR3 is TGTGCTAGTGGTTTTTCCGGACAGAGGTACCAAGAGACCCAGTACTTC. Protein: CASGFSGQRYQETQYF. The chain uses TRBV12-5 and TRBJ2-5, with D maybe TRBD1 (6 bases). Trimming stripped 3 bases from V and 0 bases from J, with 14 bases between. CDR1 is LGHNT, CDR2 FRNRAP, per germline. The CDR3 contains 16 residues. The complete variable domain, with remaining parts taken from reference TRBV12-5 and TRBJ2-5, reads DARVTQTPRHKVTEMGQEVTMRCQPILGHNTVFWYRQTMMQGLELLAYFRNRAPLDDSGMPKDRFSAEMPDATLATLKIQPSEPRDSAVYFCASGFSGQRYQETQYFGPGTRLLVL.

The gene calls are TRBV5-1 and TRBJ1-3; no clear D gene. Germline lookup yields CDR1 SGHRS and CDR2 YFSETQ. V lost 0 bases and J 0 bases, leaving 10 bases between the germline ends. There are 16 residues in the CDR3. CDR3 protein: CASSLERPRSGNTIYF. The CDR3 DNA follows: TGCGCCAGCAGCTTGGAGAGGCCGCGCTCTGGAAACACCATATATTTT.

V is TRBV18 and J is TRBJ2-7; TRBD1 might be the D (6 bases). Germline-derived CDR1 and CDR2 are KGHSH and LQKENI. CDR3 size: 15 residues. The V end lost 3 bases, the J end lost 0 bases, and 12 bases lay between the germline ends. CDR3: CASSPRQDPSYEQYF. CDR3 in DNA: TGTGCCAGCTCACCTAGACAGGATCCCTCCTACGAGCAGTACTTC. Supplemented by reference TRBV18 and TRBJ2-7, the full variable domain reads NAGVMQNPRHLVRRRGQEARLRCSPMKGHSHVYWYRQLPEEGLKFMVYLQKENIIDESGMPKERFSAEFPKEGPSILRIQQVVRGDSAAYFCASSPRQDPSYEQYFGPGTRLTVT.

The rearrangement uses TRBV6-6 and TRBJ2-5; 7 nucleotides match TRBD2. The J call may be in error: the DNA end matches TRBJ2-7 better. The CDR3 totals 14 residues. Germline CDR1 reads MNHNY; CDR2 reads SVGAGI (reference sequence). CDR3 region: CASSQWGGAYEQYF. The CDR3 DNA reads TGTGCCAGCAGTCAATGGGGGGGGGCCTACGAGCAGTACTTC.

V usage is TRBV14 and J usage is TRBJ2-3, with a possible D match to TRBD1 (5 bases). V lost 1 base and J lost 0, with 11 bases in between. The CDR3 covers 16 residues. CDR1 and CDR2 from the germline V gene are SGHDN and FVKESK. The CDR3 loop reads CASSQGGAGSTDTQYF. As DNA, the CDR3 is TGTGCCAGCAGCCAAGGTGGGGCAGGGAGCACAGATACGCAGTATTTT.

The J gene is TRBJ2-1, the V gene TRBV7-9; D unclear. V shed 4 bases and J shed 6 bases, with 10 bases lying between them. The CDR3 is made up of 13 amino acids. In germline, CDR1 is SEHNR, CDR2 FQNEAQ (reference sequence). The CDR3 DNA follows: TGTGCCAGCAGCTACTACCTGGGCAATGAGCAGTTCTTC. It specifies CASSYYLGNEQFF.

V and J are TRBV28 and TRBJ1-2; tentative D call: TRBD1 (6 bases). The CDR3 consists of 13 residues. Germline V gene sequence: CDR1 MDHEN, CDR2 SYDVKM. Trimming pared 7 bases from V and 2 bases from J, leaving 11 bases between. CDR3 sequence reads: CASTLDRNYGYTF. CDR3 in DNA: TGTGCCAGCACCCTCGACAGGAACTATGGCTACACCTTC.

The CDR3 is CASSGRDYADTQYF. In DNA, the CDR3 is TGTGCCAGCAGCGGCCGGGACTATGCAGATACGCAGTATTTT. This chain connects TRBV9 to TRBJ2-3; 7 nucleotides line up with TRBD2. With V trimmed by 3 bases and J by 4 bases, 5 bases remained unmatched. The germline V gene encodes CDR1 SGDLS and CDR2 YYNGEE. This CDR3 has 14 amino acids.

The gene calls are TRBV19 and TRBJ2-1; TRBD2 aligns across 9 bases. The trim removed 5 bases at V and 10 bases at J, leaving 9 bases unmatched. CDR3 size: 14 residues. Germline assignment: CDR1 LNHDA and CDR2 SQIVND (reference sequence). The CDR3 DNA sequence: TGTGCCAGTAGTTCCCTGGGACTAGCAGGGGAGCAGTTCTTC. Translated, it gives CASSSLGLAGEQFF.

The J gene is TRBJ1-5, the V gene TRBV19; no clear D gene. V gave up 3 bases and J gave up 7 bases, with 13 bases separating them. Germline V gene lookup returns CDR1 LNHDA and CDR2 SQIVND (reference sequence). The CDR3 runs 14 residues. CDR3 coding DNA: TGTGCCAGTAGTATCCGAGGCGTGTTCCAGCCCCAGCATTTT. This encodes CASSIRGVFQPQHF.

The DNA for the CDR3 is TGTGCCAGCAGCTCTACAGGGGACGGGGAAAAACTGTTTTTT. It yields the protein CASSSTGDGEKLFF. The rearrangement links TRBV13 to TRBJ1-4, with TRBD1 matching over 7 bases. Per germline, CDR1 PRHDT and CDR2 FYEKMQ (reference sequence). This CDR3 is 14 amino acids long. The V gene end was trimmed by 4 bases and the J gene end by 8 bases; junction bases not matched to a gene: 7.

The V gene is TRBV6-5, the J gene TRBJ1-3; weak D call: TRBD1 (5 bases). The CDR3 is 15 residues long. Germline V lookup: CDR1 MNHEY, CDR2 SVGAGI. V shed 6 bases and J shed 0 bases, with 12 bases lying between them. CDR3 sequence reads: CASRGGFGSGNTIYF. DNA for the CDR3: TGTGCCAGCAGGGGGGGGTTTGGCTCTGGAAACACCATATATTTT.

This clone was recorded a few times. The chain links TRBV6-5 to TRBJ1-1; perhaps TRBD1 as D (5 bases). The CDR3 contains 15 residues. In germline, CDR1 is MNHEY, CDR2 SVGAGI. Trimming shortened V by 0 bases and J by 2 bases, and 10 bases separated the two germline ends. CDR3 region: CASSYSITGNTEAFF. CDR3 DNA sequence: TGTGCCAGCAGTTACTCGATCACAGGCAACACTGAAGCTTTCTTT.

The rearrangement uses TRBV9 and TRBJ1-3; TRBD1 matches 8 bases. CDR3 size: 16 residues. The V gene's germline CDR1 is SGDLS and CDR2 YYNGEE. V shed 4 bases, J shed 1 base, and the junction held 7 bases outside the gene matches. The CDR3 DNA follows: TGTGCCAGCAGCCCCAGGGGGCTGGGATCTGGAAACACCATATATTTT. Its protein is CASSPRGLGSGNTIYF. Full variable domain (remainder filled in from reference TRBV9 and TRBJ1-3): DSGVTQTPKHLITATGQRVTLRCSPRSGDLSVYWYQQSLDQGLQFLIQYYNGEERAKGNILERFSAQQFPDLHSELNLSSLELGDSALYFCASSPRGLGSGNTIYFGEGSWLTVV.

Written as DNA, the CDR3 is TGTGCCAGCGCAGCGAGGACAGGGACCCAAGAGACCCAGTACTTC. Translated, it gives CASAARTGTQETQYF. The genes are TRBV6-1 and TRBJ2-5, with 8 bases matching TRBD1. The junction had 9 bases not matched to a gene; V was cut back by 8 bases and J by 1 base. Per germline, CDR1 MNHNS and CDR2 SASEGT. The CDR3 is made up of 15 amino acids.

The chain links TRBV9 to TRBJ1-2; 8 nucleotides agree with TRBD1. V gave up 0 bases and J gave up 2 bases; unmatched junction bases: 3. The germline gives CDR1 SGDLS, CDR2 YYNGEE. This CDR3 contains 15 residues. CDR3 region: CASSVGDRMNYGYTF. CDR3 in DNA: TGTGCCAGCAGCGTAGGGGACAGGATGAACTATGGCTACACCTTC.

The V and J genes are TRBV9 and TRBJ2-5; 10 bases agree with TRBD1. The CDR3 contains 17 residues. The germline V gene encodes CDR1 SGDLS and CDR2 YYNGEE. With 0 bases clipped from V and 7 bases from J, the junction kept 12 bases outside the gene matches. CDR3 bases: TGTGCCAGCAGCGTAGAAGGGACAGGGGACGTTGGGGGGACCCAGTACTTC. It yields the protein CASSVEGTGDVGGTQYF. The full variable domain, with the rest looked up from reference TRBV9 and TRBJ2-5, is DSGVTQTPKHLITATGQRVTLRCSPRSGDLSVYWYQQSLDQGLQFLIQYYNGEERAKGNILERFSAQQFPDLHSELNLSSLELGDSALYFCASSVEGTGDVGGTQYFGPGTRLLVL.

As to this clone: Sequence at one end of the junction differs from germline and may be a read error. The gene calls are TRBV6-5 and TRBJ2-5; TRBD1 aligns across 11 bases. CDR1 MNHEY and CDR2 SVGAGI come from the germline V gene. There are 14 residues in the CDR3. The CDR3 spells CAISPGQGGETQYF. The CDR3 nucleotides read TGTGCCATCAGTCCGGGACAGGGGGGAGAGACCCAGTACTTC.

The rearrangement links TRBV2 to TRBJ2-1, with D maybe TRBD2 (6 bases). Germline V gives CDR1 SNHLY, CDR2 FYNNEI. CDR3 length: 13 amino acids. Trimming left V 6 bases short and J 5 bases short, with 11 bases between. The CDR3 sequence is CASRREWDNEQFF. CDR3 nucleotide sequence: TGTGCCAGCAGACGGGAGTGGGACAATGAGCAGTTCTTC. Using reference TRBV2 and TRBJ2-1 for the parts outside the CDR3, the full variable domain is EPEVTQTPSHQVTQMGQEVILRCVPISNHLYFYWYRQILGQKVEFLVSFYNNEISEKSEIFDDQFSVERPDGSNFTLKIRSTKLEDSAMYFCASRREWDNEQFFGPGTRLTVL.

The chain recombines TRBV27 with TRBJ1-1; the D is unclear. V lost 7 bases to trimming and J lost 6 bases, with 18 bases between them. The CDR3 runs to 14 residues. Germline CDR1 reads MNHEY; CDR2 reads SMNVEV (reference sequence). Here the CDR3 DNA reads TGTGCCAGCACCCCTGAGGGCTTTGGGTCTGAAGCTTTCTTT. Translated, it gives CASTPEGFGSEAFF.